A single sample gave rise to the 3 T cell receptor beta chains below, sequenced in a study of blood T cell repertoires in COVID-19. The repertoire was sequenced with immunoSEQ multiplex PCR; TCRdb's copy has only in-frame clones and lacks some. The sample gives 380,000 or so clones, 81% of which show up once; 0.85% to 1.3% is in the top ten. Sequencing used peripheral blood. The receptors come from a human donor with acute or convalescent COVID-19. The donor label of this sample is uncertain.

This clone appeared a single time. This chain links TRBV7-9 with TRBJ1-6, with 9 bases lining up with TRBD1. CDR1 and CDR2 (germline): SEHNR, FQNEAQ (reference sequence). This CDR3 has 18 residues. The V segment lost 8 bases and the J segment 6 bases; nucleotides outside the gene matches: 17. The chain's CDR3 is CASRNLYRGPEINSPLHF. The CDR3 DNA follows: TGTGCCAGCCGCAACCTCTACAGGGGGCCTGAGATTAATTCACCCCTCCACTTT.

This clone was counted a few times. V and J are TRBV2 and TRBJ2-2, with D possibly being TRBD2 (6 bases). The CDR3 contains 14 residues. The germline V and J ends were trimmed by 8 bases and 5 bases, with 15 bases remaining between them. The germline V gene encodes CDR1 SNHLY and CDR2 FYNNEI. The CDR3 is CASGRELTTGELFF. The CDR3 DNA reads as TGTGCCAGCGGCCGGGAGCTTACTACCGGGGAGCTGTTTTTT.

The rearrangement links TRBV4-1 to TRBJ1-2, with 10 bases aligning to TRBD1. CDR3 length equals 17 residues. Germline trimming cut 0 bases from V and 1 base from J; bases unmatched to any gene: 5. Per germline, CDR1 MGHRA and CDR2 YSYEKL. Here the CDR3 DNA reads TGCGCCAGCAGCCAAGATCGGACAGGGGGTGGTAACTATGGCTACACCTTC. It encodes CASSQDRTGGGNYGYTF.